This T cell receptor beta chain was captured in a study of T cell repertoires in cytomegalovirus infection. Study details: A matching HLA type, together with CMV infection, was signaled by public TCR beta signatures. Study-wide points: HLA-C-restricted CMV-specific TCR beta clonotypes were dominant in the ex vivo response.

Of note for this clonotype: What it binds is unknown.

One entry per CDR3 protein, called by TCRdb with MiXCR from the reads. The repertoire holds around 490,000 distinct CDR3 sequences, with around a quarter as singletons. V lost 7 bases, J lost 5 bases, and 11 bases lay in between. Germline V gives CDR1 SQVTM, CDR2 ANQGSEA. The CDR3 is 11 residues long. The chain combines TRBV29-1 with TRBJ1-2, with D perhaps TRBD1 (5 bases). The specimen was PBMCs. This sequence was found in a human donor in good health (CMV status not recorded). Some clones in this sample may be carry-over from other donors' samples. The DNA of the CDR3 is TGCAGCGCCTCAGGGAATTATGGCTACACCTTC. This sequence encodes CSASGNYGYTF.